Described below is a single T cell receptor beta chain sequence and its context. This record comes from a study of blood T cell repertoires in COVID-19. For the study at large: Samples of COVID-19 (acute and convalescent) were obtained from the United States, Italy and Spain. Sample material is recorded as cDNA or gDNA derived from T cells, B-cell-depleted T cells, or PBMCs.

V dropped 0 bases and J dropped 10 bases, with 21 bases sitting between them. There are 16 residues in the CDR3. Germline CDR1 reads LGHDT; CDR2 reads YNNKEL (reference sequence). In the source study's methods: The authors estimated nucleated cell counts from reference gene primer amplification. The protocol was immunoSEQ multiplex PCR, while the TCRdb copy is restricted to in-frame clones and leaves out a portion. That table is the source of V, J and clone size, and D and trimming were worked out from the DNA. The table records tens of thousands of clones, about 81% of them present only once. This TCR was sampled from a man aged 50 or older with acute or convalescent COVID-19. Specimen: peripheral blood. The chain combines TRBV3-1 (or the pseudogene TRBV3-2) with TRBJ1-1, with TRBD1 as a possible D gene (5 bases). This CDR3 is CASSQDLWGGLEVAFF. Here the CDR3 DNA reads TGTGCCAGCAGCCAAGATCTCTGGGGGGGGTTAGAGGTAGCTTTCTTT.